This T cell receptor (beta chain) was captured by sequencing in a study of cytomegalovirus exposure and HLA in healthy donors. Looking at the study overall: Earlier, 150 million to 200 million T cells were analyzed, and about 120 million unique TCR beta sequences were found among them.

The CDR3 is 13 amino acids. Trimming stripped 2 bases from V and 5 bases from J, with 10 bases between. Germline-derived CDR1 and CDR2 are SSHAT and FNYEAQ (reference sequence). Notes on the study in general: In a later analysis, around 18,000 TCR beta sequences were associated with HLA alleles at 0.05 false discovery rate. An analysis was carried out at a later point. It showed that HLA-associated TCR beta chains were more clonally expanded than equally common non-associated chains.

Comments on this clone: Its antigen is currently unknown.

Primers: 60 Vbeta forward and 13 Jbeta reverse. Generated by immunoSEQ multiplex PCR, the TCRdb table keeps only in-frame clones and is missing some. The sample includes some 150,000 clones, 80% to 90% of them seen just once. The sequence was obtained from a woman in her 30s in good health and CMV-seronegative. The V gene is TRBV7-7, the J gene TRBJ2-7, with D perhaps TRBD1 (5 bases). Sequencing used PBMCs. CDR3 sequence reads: CASSLSRANEQYF. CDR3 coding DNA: TGTGCCAGCAGCTTAAGCAGGGCCAACGAGCAGTACTTC.